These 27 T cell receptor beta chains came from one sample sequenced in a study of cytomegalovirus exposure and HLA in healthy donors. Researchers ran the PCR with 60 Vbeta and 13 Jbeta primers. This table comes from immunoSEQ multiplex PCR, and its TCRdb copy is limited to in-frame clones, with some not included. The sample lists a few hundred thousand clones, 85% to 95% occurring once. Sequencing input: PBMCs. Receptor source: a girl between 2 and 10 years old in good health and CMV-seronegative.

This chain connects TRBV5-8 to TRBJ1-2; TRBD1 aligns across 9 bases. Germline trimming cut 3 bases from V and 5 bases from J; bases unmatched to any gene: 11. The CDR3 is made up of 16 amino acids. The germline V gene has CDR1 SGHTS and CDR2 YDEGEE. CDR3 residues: CASSWGQGARVYGYTF. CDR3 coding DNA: TGTGCCAGCAGCTGGGGACAGGGAGCGCGGGTATATGGCTACACCTTC.

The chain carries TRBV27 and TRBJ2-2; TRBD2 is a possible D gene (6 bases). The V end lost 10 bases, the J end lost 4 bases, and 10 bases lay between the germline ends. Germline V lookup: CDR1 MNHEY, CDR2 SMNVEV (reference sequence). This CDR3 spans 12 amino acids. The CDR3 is CATGTVTGELFF. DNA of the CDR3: TGTGCCACTGGGACTGTCACCGGGGAGCTGTTTTTT.

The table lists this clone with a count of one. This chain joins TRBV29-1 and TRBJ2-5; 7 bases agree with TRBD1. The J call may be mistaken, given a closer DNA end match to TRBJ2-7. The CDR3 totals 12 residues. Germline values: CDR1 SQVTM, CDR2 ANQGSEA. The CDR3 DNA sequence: TGCAGCGTAAGCGGACAGGAATACGAGCAGTACTTC. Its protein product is CSVSGQEYEQYF.

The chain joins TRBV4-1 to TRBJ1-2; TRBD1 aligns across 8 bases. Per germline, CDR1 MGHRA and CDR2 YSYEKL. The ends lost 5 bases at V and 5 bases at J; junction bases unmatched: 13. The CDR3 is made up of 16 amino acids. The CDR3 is CASSSDFDRGEYGYTF. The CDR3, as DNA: TGCGCCAGCAGCTCGGACTTCGACAGGGGCGAATATGGCTACACCTTC.

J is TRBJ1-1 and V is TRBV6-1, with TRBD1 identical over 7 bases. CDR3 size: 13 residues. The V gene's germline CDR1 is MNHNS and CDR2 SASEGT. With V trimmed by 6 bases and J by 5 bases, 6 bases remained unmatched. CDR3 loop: CASRETQGTEAFF. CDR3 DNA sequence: TGTGCCAGCAGGGAGACACAGGGGACTGAAGCTTTCTTT.

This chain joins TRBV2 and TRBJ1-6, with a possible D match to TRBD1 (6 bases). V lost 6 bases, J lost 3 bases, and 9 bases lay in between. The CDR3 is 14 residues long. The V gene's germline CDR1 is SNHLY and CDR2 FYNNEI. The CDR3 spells CASRARGYNSPLHF. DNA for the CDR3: TGTGCCAGCAGGGCCAGGGGCTATAATTCACCCCTCCACTTT.

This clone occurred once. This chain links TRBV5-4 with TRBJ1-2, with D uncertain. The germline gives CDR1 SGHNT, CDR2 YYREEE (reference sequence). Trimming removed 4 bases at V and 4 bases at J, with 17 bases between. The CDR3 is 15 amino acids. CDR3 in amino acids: CASSLLGLVSYGYTF. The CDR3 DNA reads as TGTGCCAGCAGCCTACTAGGACTAGTATCCTATGGCTACACCTTC.

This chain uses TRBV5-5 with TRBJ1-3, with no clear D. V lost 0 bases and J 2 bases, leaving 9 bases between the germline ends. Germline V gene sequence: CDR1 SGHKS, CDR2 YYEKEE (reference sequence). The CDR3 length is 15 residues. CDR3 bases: TGTGCCAGCAGCTTGGACCCGAGCGCTGGAAACACCATATATTTT. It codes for CASSLDPSAGNTIYF.

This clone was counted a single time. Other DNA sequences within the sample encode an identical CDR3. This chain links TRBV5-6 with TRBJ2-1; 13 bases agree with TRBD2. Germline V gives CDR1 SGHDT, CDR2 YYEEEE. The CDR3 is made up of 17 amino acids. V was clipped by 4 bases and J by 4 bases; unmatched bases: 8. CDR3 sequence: CASSPTSGGAVYNEQFF. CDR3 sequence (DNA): TGTGCCAGCAGCCCCACTAGCGGGGGGGCCGTGTACAATGAGCAGTTCTTC.

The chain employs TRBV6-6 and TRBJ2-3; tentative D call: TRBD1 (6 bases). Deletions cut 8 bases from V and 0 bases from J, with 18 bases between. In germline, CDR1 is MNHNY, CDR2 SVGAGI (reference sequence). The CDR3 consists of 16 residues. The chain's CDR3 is CASPPTRTDSTDTQYF. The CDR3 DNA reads TGTGCCAGCCCCCCGACCCGGACAGACAGCACAGATACGCAGTATTTT.

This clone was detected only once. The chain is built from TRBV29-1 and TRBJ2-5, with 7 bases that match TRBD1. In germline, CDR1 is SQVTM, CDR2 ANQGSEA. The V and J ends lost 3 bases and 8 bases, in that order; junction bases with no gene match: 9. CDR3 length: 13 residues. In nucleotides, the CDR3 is TGCAGCGTTGAGGGGCAGGGGGAACGTACCCAGTACTTC. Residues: CSVEGQGERTQYF.

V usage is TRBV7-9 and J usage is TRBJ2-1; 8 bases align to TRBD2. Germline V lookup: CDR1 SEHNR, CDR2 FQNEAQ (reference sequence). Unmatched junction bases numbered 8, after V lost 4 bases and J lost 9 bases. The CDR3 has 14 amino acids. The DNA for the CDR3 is TGTGCCAGCAGCTCTACCCTACTAGCGGCTGAGCAGTTCTTC. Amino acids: CASSSTLLAAEQFF.

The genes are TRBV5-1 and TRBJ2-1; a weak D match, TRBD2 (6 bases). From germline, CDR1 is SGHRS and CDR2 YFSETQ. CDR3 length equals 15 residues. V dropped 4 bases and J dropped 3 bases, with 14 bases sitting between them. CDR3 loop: CASSDLAANYNEQFF. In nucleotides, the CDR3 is TGCGCCAGCAGCGATTTAGCGGCCAACTACAATGAGCAGTTCTTC. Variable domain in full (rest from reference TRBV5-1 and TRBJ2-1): KAGVTQTPRYLIKTRGQQVTLSCSPISGHRSVSWYQQTPGQGLQFLFEYFSETQRNKGNFPGRFSGRQFSNSRSEMNVSTLELGDSALYLCASSDLAANYNEQFFGPGTRLTVL.

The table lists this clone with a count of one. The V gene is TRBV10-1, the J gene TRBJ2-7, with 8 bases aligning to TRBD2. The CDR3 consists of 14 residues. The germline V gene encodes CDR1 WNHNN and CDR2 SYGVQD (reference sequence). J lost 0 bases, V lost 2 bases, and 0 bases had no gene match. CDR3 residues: CASSEGTSSYEQYF. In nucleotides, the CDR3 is TGCGCCAGCAGTGAGGGGACTAGCTCCTACGAGCAGTACTTC.

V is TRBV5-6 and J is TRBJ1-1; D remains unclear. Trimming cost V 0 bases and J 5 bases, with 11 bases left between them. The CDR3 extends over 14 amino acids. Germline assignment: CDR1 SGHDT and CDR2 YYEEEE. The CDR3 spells CASSLDARITEAFF. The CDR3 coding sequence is TGTGCCAGCAGCTTGGATGCCAGAATTACTGAAGCTTTCTTT.

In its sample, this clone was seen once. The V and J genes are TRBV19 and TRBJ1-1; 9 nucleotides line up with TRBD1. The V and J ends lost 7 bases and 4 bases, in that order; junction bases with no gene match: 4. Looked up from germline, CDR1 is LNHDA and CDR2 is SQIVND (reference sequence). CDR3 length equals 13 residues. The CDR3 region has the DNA TGTGCCAGTACCCCGACAGGGGGCACTGAAGCTTTCTTT. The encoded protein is CASTPTGGTEAFF.

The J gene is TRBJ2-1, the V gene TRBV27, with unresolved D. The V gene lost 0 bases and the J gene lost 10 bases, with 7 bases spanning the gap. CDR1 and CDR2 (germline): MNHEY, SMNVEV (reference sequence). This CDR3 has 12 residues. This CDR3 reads CASSLSSGEQFF. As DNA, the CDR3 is TGTGCCAGCAGTTTATCGTCAGGCGAGCAGTTCTTC.

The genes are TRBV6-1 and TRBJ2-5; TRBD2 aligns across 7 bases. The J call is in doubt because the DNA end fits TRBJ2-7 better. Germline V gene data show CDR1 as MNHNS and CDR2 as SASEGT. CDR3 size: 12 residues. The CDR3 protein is CASRGGGYEQYF. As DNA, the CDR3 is TGTGCCAGCAGGGGCGGGGGCTACGAGCAGTACTTC.

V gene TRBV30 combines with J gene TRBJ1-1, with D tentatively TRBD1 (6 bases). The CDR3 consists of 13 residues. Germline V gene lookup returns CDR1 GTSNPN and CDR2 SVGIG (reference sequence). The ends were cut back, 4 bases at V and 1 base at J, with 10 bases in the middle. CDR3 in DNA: TGTGCCTGGATTGGACAGCCGAACACTGAAGCTTTCTTT. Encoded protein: CAWIGQPNTEAFF.

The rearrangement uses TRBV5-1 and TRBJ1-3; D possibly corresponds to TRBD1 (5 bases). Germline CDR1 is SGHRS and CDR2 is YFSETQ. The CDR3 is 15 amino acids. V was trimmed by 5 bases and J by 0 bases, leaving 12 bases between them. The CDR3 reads CASRGPTGSGNTIYF. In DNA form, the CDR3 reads TGCGCCAGCAGAGGTCCTACAGGCTCTGGAAACACCATATATTTT. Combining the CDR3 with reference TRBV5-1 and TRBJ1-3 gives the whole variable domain KAGVTQTPRYLIKTRGQQVTLSCSPISGHRSVSWYQQTPGQGLQFLFEYFSETQRNKGNFPGRFSGRQFSNSRSEMNVSTLELGDSALYLCASRGPTGSGNTIYFGEGSWLTVV.

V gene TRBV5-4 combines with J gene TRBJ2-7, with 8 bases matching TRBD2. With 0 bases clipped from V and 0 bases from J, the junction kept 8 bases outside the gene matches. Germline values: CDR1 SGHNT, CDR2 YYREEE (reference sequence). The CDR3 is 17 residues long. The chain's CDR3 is CASSLAASGPSSYEQYF. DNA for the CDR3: TGTGCCAGCAGCTTGGCGGCTAGCGGGCCCAGCTCCTACGAGCAGTACTTC.

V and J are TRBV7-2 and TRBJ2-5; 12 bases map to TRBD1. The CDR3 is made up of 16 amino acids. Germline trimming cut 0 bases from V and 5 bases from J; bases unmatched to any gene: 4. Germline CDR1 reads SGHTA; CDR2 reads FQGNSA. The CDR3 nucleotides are TGTGCCAGCAGCTTAGCGGGACAGGGGGCTGGGGAGACCCAGTACTTC. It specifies CASSLAGQGAGETQYF.

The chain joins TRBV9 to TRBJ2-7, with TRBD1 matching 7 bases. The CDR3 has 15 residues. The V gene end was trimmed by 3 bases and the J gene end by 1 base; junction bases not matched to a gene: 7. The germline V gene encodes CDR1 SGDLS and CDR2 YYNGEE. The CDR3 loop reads CASSETGFTSYEQYF. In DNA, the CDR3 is TGTGCCAGCAGCGAGACAGGGTTCACTTCCTACGAGCAGTACTTC.

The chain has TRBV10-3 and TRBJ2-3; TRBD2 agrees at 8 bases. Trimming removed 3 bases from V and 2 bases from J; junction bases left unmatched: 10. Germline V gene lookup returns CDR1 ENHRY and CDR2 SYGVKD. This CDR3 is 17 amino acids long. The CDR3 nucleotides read TGTGCCATCAGTGACGGTCCCGCGGGGGGCCCCACAGATACGCAGTATTTT. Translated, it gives CAISDGPAGGPTDTQYF.

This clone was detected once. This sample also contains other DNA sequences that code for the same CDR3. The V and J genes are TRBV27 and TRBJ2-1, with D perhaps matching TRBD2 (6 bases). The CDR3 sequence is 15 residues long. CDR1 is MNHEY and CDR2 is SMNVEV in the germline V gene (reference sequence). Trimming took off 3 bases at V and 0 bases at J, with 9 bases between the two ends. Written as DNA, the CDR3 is TGTGCCAGCAGTTTCGGCGGGAACTCCTACAATGAGCAGTTCTTC. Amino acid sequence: CASSFGGNSYNEQFF.

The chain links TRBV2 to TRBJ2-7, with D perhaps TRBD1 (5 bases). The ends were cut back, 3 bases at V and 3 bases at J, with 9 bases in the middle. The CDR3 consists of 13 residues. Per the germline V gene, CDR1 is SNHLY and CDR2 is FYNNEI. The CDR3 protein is CASSEQGSYEQYF. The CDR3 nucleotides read TGTGCCAGCAGTGAGCAGGGAAGCTACGAGCAGTACTTC.

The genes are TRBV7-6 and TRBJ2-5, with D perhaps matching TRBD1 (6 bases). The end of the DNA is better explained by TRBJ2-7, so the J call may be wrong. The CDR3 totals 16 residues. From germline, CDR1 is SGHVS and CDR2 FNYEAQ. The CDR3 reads CASSEAAGTPSYEQYF. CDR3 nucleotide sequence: TGTGCCAGCAGCGAAGCCGCCGGGACACCCTCCTACGAGCAGTACTTC.